This record covers a single TCR beta chain. The sample belongs to a study of control samples from healthy donors and cancer patients. The table came from immunoSEQ multiplex PCR; TCRdb's copy has only in-frame clones and leaves some out. The profile shows 120,000 or so clones, 85% to 95% of them singletons. The source of this sequence is a man aged 30 to 39 in good health. Sequenced input: blood.

CDR3 sequence: CSASPDVAGDTSPLHF. CDR3 DNA: TGCAGTGCTAGTCCCGATGTGGCAGGGGATACTTCACCCCTCCACTTT. This chain joins TRBV20-1 and TRBJ1-6; maybe TRBD1 (6 bases). V lost 3 bases to trimming and J lost 9 bases, with 21 bases between them. From germline, CDR1 is DFQATT and CDR2 SNEGSKA (reference sequence). CDR3 length: 16 residues.